Presented here are 3 T cell receptor beta chains from one specimen sequenced in a study of T cells in Graves' hyperthyroidism and ophthalmopathy. Amplification of TCR beta CDR3 regions was performed using RNA transcripts as template. Using the HTBI primer set, a first-round RT-PCR was run on the TCR CDR3. TCRdb reprocessed the multiplex PCR reads with MiXCR, giving one entry per CDR3 protein. This table has under 700,000 distinct CDR3 sequences, about half appearing once. The sample consisted of peripheral blood or thyroid tissue (not recorded which). The receptors shown here come from a woman aged 18-29 years with Graves' hyperthyroidism.

The chain employs TRBV19 and TRBJ2-2; no clear D. Between the trimmed V and J ends, which lost 2 bases and 6 bases, there was a span of 13 bases. The CDR3 runs to 15 residues. From germline, CDR1 is LNHDA and CDR2 SQIVND (reference sequence). The CDR3, as DNA: TGTGCCAGTAGTATACTGTCGGCAGGTGCCGGGGAGCTGTTTTTT. Its translation is CASSILSAGAGELFF.

This clonotype came up once. The rearrangement joins TRBV24-1 to TRBJ2-1; a weak D match, TRBD2 (7 bases). In germline, CDR1 is KGHDR, CDR2 SFDVKD. CDR3 length: 15 residues. V was clipped by 4 bases and J by 8 bases, with 17 bases between them. The CDR3 protein is CATSEVRGGRYEQFF. CDR3 in DNA: TGTGCCACCAGTGAAGTGAGGGGGGGCAGGTATGAGCAGTTCTTC.

This clonotype was detected many times. The chain employs TRBV9 and TRBJ1-5, with 9 bases that match TRBD1. CDR3 size: 14 residues. Germline V gene lookup returns CDR1 SGDLS and CDR2 YYNGEE. V lost 3 bases to trimming and J lost 7 bases; unmatched junction nucleotides: 5. Written as DNA, the CDR3 is TGTGCCAGCAGCGCGGGACAGGGAGGCCAGCCCCAGCATTTT. This encodes CASSAGQGGQPQHF.